The subject of this entry is one T cell receptor (beta chain). Its antigen is unidentified. PCR involved 60 Vbeta and 13 Jbeta primers. TCRdb's copy holds only in-frame clones and misses some; the assay was immunoSEQ multiplex PCR. The sample records about 94,000 clones, 60% to 80% being singletons. This CDR3 contains 15 residues. Germline CDR1 is KGHSH and CDR2 is LQKENI. Trimming took off 0 bases at V and 5 bases at J, with 10 bases between the two ends. These data belong to a study of cytomegalovirus exposure and HLA in healthy donors. Whole-study results and caveats: Exclusion as indistinguishable affected some V segments, including TRBV6-2 and TRBV6-3. Reports credit the classifier with highly specific, highly sensitive diagnosis of cytomegalovirus status.

This chain uses TRBV18 with TRBJ1-4; possibly TRBD1 for D (6 bases). Sequencing was carried out using PBMCs. This TCR derives from a man aged 25 to 40 in good health and CMV-seronegative. CDR3 in DNA: TGTGCCAGCTCACCACCGGGACACCCGAATGAAAAACTGTTTTTT. Amino acids: CASSPPGHPNEKLFF.